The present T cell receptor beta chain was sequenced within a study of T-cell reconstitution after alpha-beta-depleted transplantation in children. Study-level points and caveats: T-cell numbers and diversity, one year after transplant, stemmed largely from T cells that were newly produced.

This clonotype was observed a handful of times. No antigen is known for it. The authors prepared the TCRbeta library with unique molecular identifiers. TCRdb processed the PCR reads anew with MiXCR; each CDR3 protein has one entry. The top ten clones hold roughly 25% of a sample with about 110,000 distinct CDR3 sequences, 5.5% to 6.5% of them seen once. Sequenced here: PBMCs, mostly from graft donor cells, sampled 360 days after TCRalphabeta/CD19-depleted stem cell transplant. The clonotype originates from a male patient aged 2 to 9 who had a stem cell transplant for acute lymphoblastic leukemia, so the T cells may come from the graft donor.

CDR3 sequence reads: CSVPGREGYTF. The CDR3 nucleotides read TGCAGCGTTCCCGGGAGAGAGGGCTACACCTTC. This chain links TRBV29-1 with TRBJ1-2; D is ambiguous. The germline CDR1 and CDR2 sequences are SQVTM and ANQGSEA. This CDR3 spans 11 amino acids. The V gene lost 5 bases and the J gene lost 8 bases, with 12 bases spanning the gap.